A selection of T cell receptor beta chains follows, all from one sample in a study of T cell responses to AZD1222 COVID-19 vaccine. Some clones are missing from TCRdb's copy, which holds only in-frame ones; the method was immunoSEQ multiplex PCR. The data hold roughly 66,000 clones, with over 80% observed a single time. Source: peripheral blood, taken on day 0 of AZD1222 vaccination. Source of these receptors: an adult in good health. CDR3s include the opening cysteine and the closing phenylalanine or tryptophan. D genes are given only for firm matches. Only some rows state a clone size, as once, few, many or a class for expanded clones.

V: TRBV2; size: NA; D: TRBD2; J: TRBJ2-7; CDR3: CASSIGLADAQYF; DNA: TGTGCCAGCAGTATCGGACTAGCGGATGCGCAGTACTTC
V: TRBV20-1; size: NA; D: NA; J: TRBJ2-7; CDR3: CSAPRGFEQYF; DNA: TGCAGTGCCCCCCGTGGCTTCGAGCAGTACTTC
V: TRBV4-2; size: NA; D: NA; J: TRBJ1-2; CDR3: CASSQDTAGWGAGYTF; DNA: TGTGCCAGCAGCCAAGATACCGCAGGGTGGGGAGCTGGCTACACCTTC
V: TRBV4-2; size: NA; D: NA; J: TRBJ1-6; CDR3: CASSREKRSYNSPLHF; DNA: TGTGCCAGCAGCCGGGAGAAAAGGTCGTATAATTCACCCCTCCACTTT
V: TRBV28; size: NA; D: TRBD1; J: TRBJ1-2; CDR3: CASSLWGGDSYGYTF; DNA: TGTGCCAGCAGTTTATGGGGGGGGGACAGCTATGGCTACACCTTC
V: TRBV6-6; size: NA; D: NA; J: TRBJ1-1; CDR3: CASSYAGSTEAFF; DNA: TGTGCCAGCAGTTACGCAGGGAGCACTGAAGCTTTCTTT
V: TRBV6-1; size: NA; D: TRBD1; J: TRBJ2-7; CDR3: CASSEPHRGFYEQYF; DNA: TGTGCCAGCAGTGAACCCCACAGGGGTTTTTACGAGCAGTACTTC
V: TRBV3-1/TRBV3-2; size: NA; D: NA; J: TRBJ1-6; CDR3: CASSLDQTDTYNSPLHF; DNA: TGTGCCAGCAGCTTAGACCAAACTGACACCTATAATTCACCCCTCCACTTT
V: TRBV7-2; size: NA; D: NA; J: TRBJ2-1; CDR3: CASSHLRKPNEQFF; DNA: TGTGCCAGCAGCCATCTTAGAAAGCCCAATGAGCAGTTCTTC
V: TRBV9; size: once; D: NA; J: TRBJ1-3; CDR3: CASSPRRGGVHSGNTIYF; DNA: TGTGCCAGCAGCCCCAGGCGGGGGGGTGTACACTCTGGAAACACCATATATTTT
V: TRBV6-5; size: NA; D: TRBD1; J: TRBJ2-1; CDR3: CASTRDREIRNEQFF; DNA: TGTGCCAGCACCCGGGACAGGGAGATTCGCAATGAGCAGTTCTTC
V: TRBV29-1; size: NA; D: NA; J: TRBJ2-3; CDR3: CSVEGSTDTQYF; DNA: TGCAGCGTTGAAGGTTCCACAGATACGCAGTATTTT
V: TRBV7-8; size: NA; D: TRBD1; J: TRBJ2-1; CDR3: CASSLGQGAVNEQFF; DNA: TGTGCCAGCAGCTTGGGACAGGGGGCTGTCAATGAGCAGTTCTTC
V: TRBV9; size: NA; D: NA; J: TRBJ2-3; CDR3: CASSVVDRSTDTQYF; DNA: TGTGCCAGCAGCGTAGTCGACAGATCCACAGATACGCAGTATTTT
V: TRBV5-6; size: once; D: NA; J: TRBJ2-7; CDR3: CASTLAEASIYEQYF; DNA: TGTGCCAGCACCCTGGCGGAGGCCAGTATTTACGAGCAGTACTTC
V: TRBV30; size: NA; D: NA; J: TRBJ1-5; CDR3: CAWDWGTNQPQHF; DNA: TGTGCCTGGGACTGGGGGACGAATCAGCCCCAGCATTTT
V: TRBV19; size: NA; D: TRBD1; J: TRBJ1-2; CDR3: CASSSGQGLNYGYTF; DNA: TGTGCCAGTAGTTCGGGACAGGGATTGAACTATGGCTACACCTTC
V: TRBV18; size: NA; D: TRBD1; J: TRBJ1-5; CDR3: CASSPGTGVNSNQPQHF; DNA: TGTGCCAGCTCTCCCGGGACAGGGGTTAATAGCAATCAGCCCCAGCATTTT
V: TRBV19; size: NA; D: NA; J: TRBJ1-2; CDR3: CASSILSTGDPYGYTF; DNA: TGTGCCAGTAGTATCCTCTCAACGGGGGATCCGTATGGCTACACCTTC
V: TRBV4-3; size: few; D: NA; J: TRBJ2-6; CDR3: CASSQDSGMLSGANVLTF; DNA: TGCGCCAGCAGCCAAGATTCGGGAATGCTCTCTGGGGCCAACGTCCTGACTTTC
V: TRBV7-8; size: NA; D: NA; J: TRBJ2-1; CDR3: CASSRVRGRDNEQFF; DNA: TGTGCCAGCAGCAGAGTCCGGGGGCGGGACAATGAGCAGTTCTTC
V: TRBV9; size: NA; D: TRBD1; J: TRBJ1-2; CDR3: CASSGRQGTNYGYTF; DNA: TGTGCCAGCAGCGGGAGACAGGGAACGAACTATGGCTACACCTTC
V: TRBV9; size: NA; D: NA; J: TRBJ1-2; CDR3: CASSVSVLYGYTF; DNA: TGTGCCAGCAGCGTGTCAGTTCTCTATGGCTACACCTTC
V: TRBV24-1; size: NA; D: TRBD1; J: TRBJ2-7; CDR3: CATSESSGTGNYEQYF; DNA: TGTGCCACCAGTGAGTCATCCGGGACAGGGAACTACGAGCAGTACTTC
V: TRBV10-2; size: NA; D: NA; J: TRBJ2-7; CDR3: CASTEGGGLGEQYF; DNA: TGCGCCAGCACGGAAGGGGGGGGATTGGGAGAGCAGTACTTC
V: TRBV11-2; size: NA; D: NA; J: TRBJ2-3; CDR3: CASSLDSHTDTQYF; DNA: TGTGCCAGCAGCTTGGACAGCCACACAGATACGCAGTATTTT
V: TRBV29-1; size: NA; D: TRBD1; J: TRBJ2-7; CDR3: CSAYRGHEQYF; DNA: TGCAGCGCTTACAGGGGGCACGAGCAGTACTTC
V: TRBV4-3; size: few; D: TRBD1; J: TRBJ2-7; CDR3: CASSLGRTGVSSEQYF; DNA: TGCGCCAGCAGCCTAGGCCGAACAGGGGTCTCGAGCGAGCAGTACTTC
V: TRBV6-5; size: NA; D: TRBD2; J: TRBJ2-5; CDR3: CASSYVGLADQETQYF; DNA: TGTGCCAGCAGTTACGTAGGACTAGCGGACCAAGAGACCCAGTACTTC
V: TRBV27; size: NA; D: TRBD1; J: TRBJ1-1; CDR3: CASSYQRQGVAEAFF; DNA: TGTGCCAGCAGTTACCAGCGACAGGGGGTGGCTGAAGCTTTCTTT
V: TRBV19; size: NA; D: TRBD1; J: TRBJ2-7; CDR3: CASSRDRGFNEQYF; DNA: TGTGCCAGTAGTAGGGACAGGGGTTTTAACGAGCAGTACTTC
V: TRBV19; size: few; D: TRBD1; J: TRBJ2-7; CDR3: CASSHRGPYEQYF; DNA: TGTGCCAGTAGCCACAGGGGACCCTACGAGCAGTACTTC
V: TRBV10-3; size: NA; D: NA; J: TRBJ2-7; CDR3: CAISESTGRTYEQYF; DNA: TGTGCCATCAGTGAGTCAACAGGGCGGACCTACGAGCAGTACTTC
V: TRBV7-6; size: NA; D: TRBD1; J: TRBJ1-1; CDR3: CASSLMAGGKMNTEAFF; DNA: TGTGCCAGCAGCCTGATGGCAGGGGGGAAAATGAACACTGAAGCTTTCTTT
V: TRBV9; size: few; D: NA; J: TRBJ2-2; CDR3: CASSPRTGELFF; DNA: TGTGCCAGCAGCCCGCGGACCGGGGAGCTGTTTTTT
V: TRBV10-3; size: few; D: TRBD1; J: TRBJ2-2; CDR3: CAISELGQEELFF; DNA: TGTGCCATCAGTGAACTTGGACAGGAAGAGCTGTTTTTT
V: TRBV12-5; size: NA; D: NA; J: TRBJ2-7; CDR3: CASGLGGAVEQYF; DNA: TGTGCTAGTGGCCTGGGGGGGGCTGTCGAGCAGTACTTC
V: TRBV6-6; size: NA; D: NA; J: TRBJ2-1; CDR3: CASSYAEGFEQFF; DNA: TGTGCCAGCAGTTACGCTGAGGGATTTGAGCAGTTCTTC
V: TRBV5-1; size: NA; D: TRBD1; J: TRBJ1-4; CDR3: CASSPQGQGDNEKLFF; DNA: TGCGCCAGCAGCCCCCAGGGACAGGGGGATAATGAAAAACTGTTTTTT
V: TRBV9; size: NA; D: NA; J: TRBJ1-2; CDR3: CASSVAGATNYGYTF; DNA: TGTGCCAGCAGCGTAGCGGGGGCGACTAACTATGGCTACACCTTC
V: TRBV7-8; size: NA; D: TRBD1; J: TRBJ2-7; CDR3: CASSQRQGLEQYF; DNA: TGTGCCAGCAGCCAAAGACAGGGTCTCGAGCAGTACTTC
V: TRBV7-2; size: NA; D: NA; J: TRBJ1-6; CDR3: CASSTRTGSPLHF; DNA: TGTGCCAGCAGCACAAGGACGGGTTCACCCCTCCACTTT
V: TRBV7-9; size: NA; D: NA; J: TRBJ1-2; CDR3: CASSFPGLRSQGYTF; DNA: TGTGCCAGCAGCTTCCCGGGACTCCGGAGCCAGGGCTACACCTTC
V: TRBV27; size: NA; D: NA; J: TRBJ2-7; CDR3: CASRTLDSYEQYF; DNA: TGTGCCAGCAGAACCTTGGACAGCTACGAGCAGTACTTC
V: TRBV6-2/TRBV6-3; size: NA; D: NA; J: TRBJ1-6; CDR3: CASSRRGVGNSPLHF; DNA: TGTGCCAGCAGTCGAAGGGGAGTAGGCAATTCACCCCTCCACTTT
V: TRBV5-1; size: NA; D: NA; J: TRBJ1-4; CDR3: CASSLDQGREKLFF; DNA: TGCGCCAGCAGCTTAGACCAGGGGAGGGAAAAACTGTTTTTT
V: TRBV24-1; size: few; D: NA; J: TRBJ1-5; CDR3: CATSDLGCTGNSNQPQHF; DNA: TGTGCCACCAGTGATTTAGGGTGTACGGGGAATAGCAATCAGCCCCAGCATTTT
V: TRBV19; size: NA; D: NA; J: TRBJ1-1; CDR3: CASSISLGAETEAFF; DNA: TGTGCCAGTAGTATAAGTCTTGGGGCTGAGACTGAAGCTTTCTTT
V: TRBV6-5; size: NA; D: NA; J: TRBJ2-1; CDR3: CASSYNGGSGEQFF; DNA: TGTGCCAGCAGTTACAACGGAGGGAGTGGTGAGCAGTTCTTC
V: TRBV12-5; size: NA; D: TRBD1; J: TRBJ2-7; CDR3: CASGPPGTGGPYEQYF; DNA: TGTGCTAGTGGTCCTCCCGGGACAGGGGGCCCCTACGAGCAGTACTTC
V: TRBV4-1; size: NA; D: TRBD1; J: TRBJ1-5; CDR3: CASSQDPTGDQPQHF; DNA: TGCGCCAGCAGCCAAGATCCGACAGGGGATCAGCCCCAGCATTTT
V: TRBV5-5; size: NA; D: NA; J: TRBJ1-2; CDR3: CASSWGSGYTF; DNA: TGTGCCAGCAGCTGGGGGTCTGGCTACACCTTC
V: TRBV15; size: NA; D: NA; J: TRBJ1-5; CDR3: CATSSEVTGNQPQHF; DNA: TGTGCCACCAGCAGTGAGGTTACAGGCAATCAGCCCCAGCATTTT
V: TRBV6-5; size: NA; D: NA; J: TRBJ1-1; CDR3: CASSYSSRGLYTEAFF; DNA: TGTGCCAGCAGTTACTCGAGTAGGGGATTGTACACTGAAGCTTTCTTT
V: TRBV2; size: NA; D: TRBD2; J: TRBJ2-7; CDR3: CASSEERGPSYEQYF; DNA: TGTGCCAGCAGTGAGGAGCGGGGGCCATCCTACGAGCAGTACTTC
V: TRBV29-1; size: NA; D: NA; J: TRBJ1-4; CDR3: CSVGAVLNEKLFF; DNA: TGCAGCGTTGGGGCAGTTCTCAATGAAAAACTGTTTTTT
V: TRBV4-3; size: NA; D: NA; J: TRBJ1-1; CDR3: CASSRGLGREGTEAFF; DNA: TGCGCCAGCAGCCGAGGCCTTGGGAGGGAGGGCACTGAAGCTTTCTTT